The clone carrying this TCR beta chain was seen ten or more times. This specimen belongs to a study of T cells after yellow fever vaccination. The CDR3 consists of 13 residues. Germline V gene data show CDR1 as SGHKS and CDR2 as YYEKEE (reference sequence). V gave up 5 bases and J gave up 0 bases, with 8 bases separating them. TCRdb itself ran the 5' RACE reads through MiXCR, one entry per CDR3 protein. The sample holds about 74,000 distinct CDR3 sequences; more than 5.5% are singletons and the top ten take roughly 33%. The receptor's source is a man aged 18-30 years who received the YFV17D yellow fever vaccine. The V call is TRBV5-5, the J call TRBJ1-1; no clear D. The input for sequencing was CD8+ T cells sorted from PBMCs, taken 5 to 6 days after the first yellow fever vaccination. CDR3 in DNA: TGTGCCAGCAGAATAAATGTGAACACTGAAGCTTTCTTT. Translated: CASRINVNTEAFF. The full variable domain, its missing parts supplied by reference TRBV5-5 and TRBJ1-1, is DAGVTQSPTHLIKTRGQQVTLRCSPISGHKSVSWYQQVLGQGPQFIFQYYEKEERGRGNFPDRFSARQFPNYSSELNVNALLLGDSALYLCASRINVNTEAFFGQGTRLTVV.